What follows are 9 T cell receptor beta chains derived from one specimen sequenced in a study of blood T cell repertoires in COVID-19. Assay: immunoSEQ multiplex PCR; the TCRdb copy retains only in-frame clones and omits some. This sample yields about 250,000 clones, of which roughly 80% are seen a single time; about 8% belongs to the top ten. Material for sequencing was peripheral blood. The origin of the receptors is a woman aged 80 or over with acute or convalescent COVID-19.

Points on this clone: Its ends do not fully match the called genes, so a read error is possible. V is TRBV28 and J is TRBJ1-2; 7 bases match TRBD1. Germline V gene sequence: CDR1 MDHEN, CDR2 SYDVKM. There are 15 residues in the CDR3. CDR3 bases: TGTGCCAGCAGCTTATTAAGCCCCGGACAGGATGGCTACACCTTC. Amino acid sequence: CASSLLSPGQDGYTF.

This clone was seen once. The rearrangement links TRBV19 to TRBJ2-1; TRBD1 matches 9 bases. CDR1 and CDR2 from the germline V gene are LNHDA and SQIVND (reference sequence). Trimming cost V 4 bases and J 5 bases; bases outside gene matches: 6. The CDR3 runs to 15 residues. The CDR3 DNA reads TGTGCCAGTAGTACTCCGGGACAGGGCAACAATGAGCAGTTCTTC. As protein: CASSTPGQGNNEQFF.

The gene calls are TRBV5-1 and TRBJ2-7; 8 bases map to TRBD1. V gave up 3 bases and J gave up 2 bases; unmatched junction bases: 4. The germline V gene encodes CDR1 SGHRS and CDR2 YFSETQ. CDR3 length: 14 residues. The chain's CDR3 is CASSSDRVTYEQYF. As DNA, the CDR3 is TGCGCCAGCAGCTCGGACAGGGTCACCTACGAGCAGTACTTC.

The CDR3 loop is CASSSTGAQETQYF. CDR3 nucleotides: TGCGCCAGCAGCTCAACAGGGGCTCAAGAGACCCAGTACTTC. This chain joins TRBV5-1 and TRBJ2-5; TRBD1 agrees at 7 bases. Germline V lookup: CDR1 SGHRS, CDR2 YFSETQ. V was pared by 3 bases and J by 2 bases, with 4 bases of the junction left unmatched. CDR3 size: 14 residues.

The chain uses TRBV6-1 and TRBJ2-7; perhaps TRBD1 as D (6 bases). CDR1 and CDR2 (germline): MNHNS, SASEGT. The CDR3 sequence is 17 residues long. V shed 1 base and J shed 3 bases, with 19 bases lying between them. The CDR3 loop is CASSEGARGGWGYEQYF. CDR3 DNA sequence: TGTGCCAGCAGTGAAGGGGCCAGGGGTGGTTGGGGCTACGAGCAGTACTTC.

This clone turned up a few times. The V and J genes are TRBV24-1 and TRBJ1-5; the match to TRBD1 covers 7 bases. Germline V gene data show CDR1 as KGHDR and CDR2 as SFDVKD. V trimming: 2 bases; J trimming: 4 bases; junction bases outside the gene matches: 7. This CDR3 region has 16 residues. CDR3 in DNA: TGTGCCACCAGTGATTCCGCCTGGGACAGAAATCAGCCCCAGCATTTT. Its protein product is CATSDSAWDRNQPQHF.

The chain links TRBV11-2 to TRBJ2-4; TRBD1 aligns across 9 bases. From germline, CDR1 is SGHAT and CDR2 FQNNGV. This CDR3 contains 16 residues. The J segment lost 2 bases and the V segment lost 4 bases, leaving 6 bases of the junction unmatched. The CDR3 here is CASSSRQGETKNIQYF. The CDR3 DNA reads TGTGCCAGCAGCTCCCGACAGGGGGAGACCAAAAACATTCAGTACTTC.

This chain joins TRBV6-5 and TRBJ1-5; TRBD1 matches at 9 bases. Looked up from germline, CDR1 is MNHEY and CDR2 is SVGAGI. The V segment lost 6 bases and the J segment 6 bases; nucleotides outside the gene matches: 6. The CDR3 totals 14 residues. CDR3 sequence (DNA): TGTGCCAGCAGAGCCGGGACAGGGTCTCAGCCCCAGCATTTT. It is translated as CASRAGTGSQPQHF.

V gene TRBV4-1 combines with J gene TRBJ2-6; 7 bases are a match to TRBD2. The CDR3 covers 17 residues. Germline V gene sequence: CDR1 MGHRA, CDR2 YSYEKL. The trim removed 0 bases at V and 4 bases at J, leaving 6 bases unmatched. The CDR3 loop reads CASSQDLGGSGANVLTF. CDR3 nucleotide sequence: TGCGCCAGCAGCCAAGATTTGGGAGGGTCAGGGGCCAACGTCCTGACTTTC.